This T cell receptor (beta chain) was recovered during a study of glioma-infiltrating T cells. This clonotype has a count of ten or more. Germline V gene sequence: CDR1 LGHDT, CDR2 YNNKEL (reference sequence). The V gene lost 7 bases and the J gene lost 4 bases, with 13 bases spanning the gap. The CDR3 has 14 amino acids. The iRepertoire nested amplicon-rescue multiplex PCR amplified TCR alpha and beta CDR3s from RNA. TCRdb recomputed calls from the multiplex PCR reads with MiXCR, one row per CDR3 protein. The repertoire holds about 130,000 distinct CDR3 sequences, with less than 30% as singletons. The chain recombines TRBV3-1 with TRBJ2-2; D not certain. This TCR was recovered from a human donor with low-grade glioma or glioblastoma, undergoing nonglioma brain surgery, or in good health (not recorded which). Material for sequencing was glioma tissue, nonneoplastic brain tissue, or PBMCs (not recorded which). The CDR3, as DNA: TGTGCCAGCACCTGGAACATAGGCACCGGGGAGCTGTTTTTT. Translating it yields CASTWNIGTGELFF.